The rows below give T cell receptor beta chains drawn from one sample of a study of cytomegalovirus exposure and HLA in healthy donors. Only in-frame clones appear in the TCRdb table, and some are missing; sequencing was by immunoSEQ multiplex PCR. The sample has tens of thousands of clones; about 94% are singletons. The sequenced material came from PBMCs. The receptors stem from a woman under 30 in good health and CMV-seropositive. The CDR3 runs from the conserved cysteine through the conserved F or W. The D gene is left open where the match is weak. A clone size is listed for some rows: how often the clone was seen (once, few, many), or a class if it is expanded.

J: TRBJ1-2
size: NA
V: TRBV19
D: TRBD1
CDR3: CASSTRQGENYGYTF
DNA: TGTGCCAGTAGTACACGACAGGGGGAAAACTATGGCTACACCTTC

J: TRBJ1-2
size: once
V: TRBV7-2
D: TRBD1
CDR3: CASSNRDSYGYTF
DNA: TGTGCCAGCAGCAACCGGGACAGCTATGGCTACACCTTC

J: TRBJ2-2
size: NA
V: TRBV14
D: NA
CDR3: CASSQLARAGELFF
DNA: TGTGCCAGCAGCCAACTAGCTCGGGCCGGGGAGCTGTTTTTT

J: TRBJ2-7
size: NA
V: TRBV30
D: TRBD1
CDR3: CAWDSGQGAGEQYF
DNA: TGTGCCTGGGACTCGGGACAGGGGGCCGGGGAGCAGTACTTC

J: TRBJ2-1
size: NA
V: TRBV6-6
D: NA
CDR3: CASRHEWEQFF
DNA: TGTGCCAGCAGGCACGAGTGGGAGCAGTTCTTC

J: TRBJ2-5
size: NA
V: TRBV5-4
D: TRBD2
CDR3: CASSSRLAGEETQYF
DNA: TGTGCCAGCAGCTCCAGACTAGCGGGAGAGGAGACCCAGTACTTC

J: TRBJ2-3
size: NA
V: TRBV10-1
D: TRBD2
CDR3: CASSETGGRDTQYF
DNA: TGCGCCAGCAGCGAGACGGGGGGGCGTGATACGCAGTATTTT

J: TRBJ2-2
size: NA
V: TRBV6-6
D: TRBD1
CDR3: CASSYVWDSHTGELFF
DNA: TGTGCCAGCAGTTACGTCTGGGACAGTCACACCGGGGAGCTGTTTTTT

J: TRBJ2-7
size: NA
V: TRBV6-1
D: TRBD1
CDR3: CASSEGPGQGGRRLYEQYF
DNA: TGTGCCAGCAGTGAAGGGCCGGGACAGGGGGGGAGACGTTTATACGAGCAGTACTTC

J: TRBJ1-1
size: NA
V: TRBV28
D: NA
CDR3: CASSFETANTEAFF
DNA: TGTGCCAGCAGTTTCGAGACAGCGAACACTGAAGCTTTCTTT

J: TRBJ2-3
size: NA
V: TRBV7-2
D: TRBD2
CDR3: CAGSGAGGTDTQYF
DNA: TGTGCCGGAAGCGGGGCGGGAGGCACAGATACGCAGTATTTT